These 3 T cell receptor beta chains originate from one sample sequenced in a study of blood T cell repertoires in COVID-19. Sequencing was performed with immunoSEQ multiplex PCR; in TCRdb, only in-frame clones are kept and a portion is missing. The sample consists of around 170,000 clones, 80% to 85% of them appearing once. Sequences were obtained from peripheral blood. These receptor sequences come from a woman in her sixties with acute or convalescent COVID-19.

This clone was observed a handful of times. V gene TRBV18 combines with J gene TRBJ2-3; the match to TRBD2 covers 7 bases. Trimming took 6 bases from V and 0 from J; bases not matched to a gene: 6. The CDR3 has 15 residues. Germline V gives CDR1 KGHSH, CDR2 LQKENI. Here the CDR3 reads CASSHLAVSTDTQYF. DNA of the CDR3: TGTGCCAGCTCTCACCTAGCGGTTAGCACAGATACGCAGTATTTT.

The chain recombines TRBV6-1 with TRBJ1-2; a weak D match, TRBD1 (6 bases). Germline loops: CDR1 MNHNS, CDR2 SASEGT. The ends were cut back, 1 base at V and 5 bases at J, with 17 bases in the middle. The CDR3 spans 16 residues. The CDR3 spells CASSEGDKGGVYGYTF. As DNA, the CDR3 is TGTGCCAGCAGTGAAGGGGACAAAGGGGGAGTATATGGCTACACCTTC.

CDR3 sequence (DNA): TGTGCCAGCAGCCCGACAGGGGGCGTCAGCACAGATACGCAGTATTTT. This codes for CASSPTGGVSTDTQYF. The V gene is TRBV5-4, the J gene TRBJ2-3; 10 bases agree with TRBD1. V dropped 4 bases and J dropped 0; count of bases not matched to a gene: 5. CDR3 length: 16 amino acids. CDR1 is SGHNT, CDR2 YYREEE, per germline (reference sequence).